This T cell receptor beta chain emerged from a study of beta chain features in type 1 diabetes. Sequenced material consisted of expressed TCRB transcripts (all of the isolated RNA was reverse transcribed). Profiled with immunoSEQ multiplex PCR; TCRdb holds only in-frame clones, not every one. Found here are a few hundred thousand clones, over 9.5% of them singletons; the top ten hold 0.017%. This clone was seen a handful of times. The length of the CDR3 is 17 residues. Trimming cost V 0 bases and J 6 bases; bases outside gene matches: 11. Germline CDR1 MGHRA, CDR2 YSYEKL. This clonotype was sampled from a man younger than 30 in good health. The chain employs TRBV4-1 and TRBJ2-3; 8 bases are shared with TRBD2. The sample was naive CD4+ T cells from blood. The CDR3 is CASSQESDRAGDDTQYF. The CDR3 bases are TGCGCCAGCAGCCAAGAGAGTGACCGAGCGGGGGATGATACGCAGTATTTT.